This entry lists 6 T cell receptor beta chains sequenced from one sample in a study of cytomegalovirus exposure and HLA in healthy donors. The PCR used 60 Vbeta and 13 Jbeta primers. Clones were read by immunoSEQ multiplex PCR, and TCRdb kept only the in-frame ones, dropping some. The sample records 100,000 to 150,000 clones, around three quarters being singletons. Sequenced: PBMCs. Receptor source: a woman aged 40 to 50 in good health and CMV-seropositive.

This chain joins TRBV20-1 and TRBJ2-1, with D uncertain. CDR1 and CDR2 (germline): DFQATT, SNEGSKA (reference sequence). CDR3 length equals 11 residues. V was pared by 3 bases and J by 7 bases, with 7 bases between. The CDR3 loop is CSASPFNEQFF. The DNA of the CDR3 is TGCAGTGCTAGTCCCTTTAATGAGCAGTTCTTC.

Remarks on this clone: Mismatch with germline at one junction end may stem from a read error. The rearrangement joins TRBV7-7 to TRBJ2-1; D unclear. CDR1 SSHAT and CDR2 FNYEAQ come from the germline V gene (reference sequence). The CDR3 length is 16 residues. The CDR3 region is CASSLLQTDSYNEQFF. CDR3 sequence (DNA): TGTGCTAGCAGCTTATTGCAGACTGACTCCTACAATGAGCAGTTCTTC.

This rearrangement joins TRBV2 to TRBJ1-2, with TRBD1 as a possible D gene (5 bases). Germline V CDR1 and CDR2: SNHLY, FYNNEI. The CDR3 is made up of 13 amino acids. V gave up 6 bases and J gave up 9 bases, with 17 bases separating them. The CDR3 protein is CASSQVGQSSYTF. The DNA for the CDR3 is TGTGCCAGCAGCCAAGTGGGGCAAAGTAGCTACACCTTC.

A few counts support this clone. The V and J genes are TRBV18 and TRBJ2-5; D is perhaps TRBD1 (5 bases). Per germline, CDR1 KGHSH and CDR2 LQKENI. CDR3 length equals 14 residues. V gave up 6 bases and J gave up 1 base, with 12 bases separating them. The CDR3 region is CASSLQQAQETQYF. CDR3 coding DNA: TGTGCCAGCTCCCTCCAACAGGCCCAAGAGACCCAGTACTTC.

The V call is TRBV2, the J call TRBJ2-5; TRBD1 might be the D (6 bases). This CDR3 comprises 14 residues. Germline V gene sequence: CDR1 SNHLY, CDR2 FYNNEI. V gave up 6 bases and J gave up 0 bases, with 11 bases separating them. The CDR3 here is CASSRQGYQETQYF. DNA for the CDR3: TGTGCCAGCAGCCGCCAGGGGTACCAAGAGACCCAGTACTTC. The whole variable domain, filled in from reference TRBV2 and TRBJ2-5, reads EPEVTQTPSHQVTQMGQEVILRCVPISNHLYFYWYRQILGQKVEFLVSFYNNEISEKSEIFDDQFSVERPDGSNFTLKIRSTKLEDSAMYFCASSRQGYQETQYFGPGTRLLVL.

This chain uses TRBV11-2 with TRBJ2-1; perhaps TRBD2 as D (6 bases). Per the germline V gene, CDR1 is SGHAT and CDR2 is FQNNGV. This CDR3 is built from 13 residues. V was trimmed by 0 bases and J by 7 bases, leaving 7 bases between them. Written as DNA, the CDR3 is TGTGCCAGCAGCTTAGATCGGGGGAATGAGCAGTTCTTC. Amino acid sequence: CASSLDRGNEQFF.